The rows below give T cell receptor beta chains drawn from one sample of a study of blood T cells in healthy people across ages. MiXCR was run by TCRdb on the 5' RACE reads, yielding one entry per CDR3 protein. The sample lists 790,000 or so distinct CDR3 sequences, 46% seen once, with around 18% in the top ten. The specimen sequenced was blood. These receptors all stem from an older man in good health. Both conserved end residues are part of each CDR3. The order of the fields is J gene, clone size, V gene, CDR3 protein. Rows give clone size only sometimes, using once, few, many, or a class for an expanded clone.

>TRBJ2-1|many|TRBV29-1
CSVESGRAGGHYNEQFF
>TRBJ2-7|.|TRBV9
CASSVALAGVGSEQYF
>TRBJ2-1|.|TRBV6-2/TRBV6-3
CASSFSGRPPNNEQFF
>TRBJ2-3|few|TRBV12-3/TRBV12-4
CASSPRPGLSTDTQYF
>TRBJ1-5|few|TRBV18
CASSLADSSNQPQHF
>TRBJ1-4|.|TRBV12-3/TRBV12-4
CASSYPGTGLEKLFF
>TRBJ2-3|.|TRBV7-2
CASSGRLAGAGPDTQYF
>TRBJ1-2|.|TRBV7-2
CASSLAKFTGGGYTF
>TRBJ1-1|.|TRBV4-3
CASSQDWKSWAGEGTEAFF
>TRBJ2-5|.|TRBV5-1
CASSLFGTSGETQYF
>TRBJ2-7|few|TRBV7-2
CASSLRTSDYEQYF
>TRBJ1-1|.|TRBV20-1
CSARDTGRQVNTEAFF
>TRBJ2-7|.|TRBV20-1
CSASELAGGPNEQYF
>TRBJ2-5|many|TRBV4-3
CASSPIGGGSETQYF
>TRBJ2-7|.|TRBV9
CASSHRGASYEQYF
>TRBJ2-5|few|TRBV21-1
CASSKEGDRAQETQYF
>TRBJ2-5|.|TRBV11-2
CASSSDPEGGETQYF
>TRBJ2-7|few|TRBV28
CASRSGSIYEQYF
>TRBJ1-2|.|TRBV10-3
CAISDPPNYGYTF
>TRBJ2-1|few|TRBV24-1
CATSDLFYGEADEQFF
>TRBJ2-3|.|TRBV10-3
CAISVGGGTDTQYF
>TRBJ1-2|.|TRBV6-6
CASSSPATVNYGYTF
>TRBJ1-2|.|TRBV29-1
CSVAGDSNNYGYTF